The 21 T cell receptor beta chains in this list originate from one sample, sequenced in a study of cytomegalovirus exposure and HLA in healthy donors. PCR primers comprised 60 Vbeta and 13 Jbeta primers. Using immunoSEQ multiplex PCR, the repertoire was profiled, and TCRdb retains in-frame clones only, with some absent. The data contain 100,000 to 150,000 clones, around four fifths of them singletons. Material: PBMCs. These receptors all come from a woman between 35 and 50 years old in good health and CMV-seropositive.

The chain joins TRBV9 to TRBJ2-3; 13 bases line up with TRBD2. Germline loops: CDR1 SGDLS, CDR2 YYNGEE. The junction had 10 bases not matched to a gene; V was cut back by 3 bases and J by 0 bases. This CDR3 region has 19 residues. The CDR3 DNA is TGTGCCAGCAGCGACCCAGCCGGGACTAGCGGGACGAGCACAGATACGCAGTATTTT. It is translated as CASSDPAGTSGTSTDTQYF.

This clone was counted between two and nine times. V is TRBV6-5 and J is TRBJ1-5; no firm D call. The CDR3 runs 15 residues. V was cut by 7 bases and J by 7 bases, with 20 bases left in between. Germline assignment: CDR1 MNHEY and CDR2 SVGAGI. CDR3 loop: CASTREAGTGQPQHF. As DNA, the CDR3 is TGTGCCAGCACCCGAGAAGCTGGCACGGGACAGCCCCAGCATTTT.

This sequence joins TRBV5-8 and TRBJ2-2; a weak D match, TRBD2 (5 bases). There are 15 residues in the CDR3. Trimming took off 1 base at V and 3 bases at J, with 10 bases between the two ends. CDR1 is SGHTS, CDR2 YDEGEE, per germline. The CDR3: CASSLSGGYTGELFF. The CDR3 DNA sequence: TGTGCCAGCAGCTTGAGCGGCGGCTACACCGGGGAGCTGTTTTTT.

The CDR3 here is CASSVGGSGELFF. The CDR3 bases are TGTGCCAGCAGCGTAGGCGGGAGCGGGGAGCTGTTTTTT. The rearrangement links TRBV9 to TRBJ2-2; TRBD2 matches at 7 bases. Germline CDR1 and CDR2: SGDLS and YYNGEE. This CDR3 has 13 amino acids. Unmatched junction bases numbered 0, after V lost 0 bases and J lost 7 bases. Variable domain in full (rest from reference TRBV9 and TRBJ2-2): DSGVTQTPKHLITATGQRVTLRCSPRSGDLSVYWYQQSLDQGLQFLIQYYNGEERAKGNILERFSAQQFPDLHSELNLSSLELGDSALYFCASSVGGSGELFFGEGSRLTVL.

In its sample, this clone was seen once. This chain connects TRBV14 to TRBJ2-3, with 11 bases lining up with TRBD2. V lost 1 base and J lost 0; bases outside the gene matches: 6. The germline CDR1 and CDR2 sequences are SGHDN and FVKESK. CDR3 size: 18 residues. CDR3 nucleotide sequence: TGTGCCAGCAGCCAAGTGCAGACTAGCGGGGCCAGCACAGATACGCAGTATTTT. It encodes CASSQVQTSGASTDTQYF.

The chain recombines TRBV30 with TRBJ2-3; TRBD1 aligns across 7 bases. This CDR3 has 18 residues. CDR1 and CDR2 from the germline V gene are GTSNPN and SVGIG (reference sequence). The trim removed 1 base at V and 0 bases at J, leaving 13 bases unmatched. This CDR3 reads CAWSDGDSQPHSTDTQYF. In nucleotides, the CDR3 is TGTGCCTGGAGTGACGGGGACAGTCAACCTCATAGCACAGATACGCAGTATTTT. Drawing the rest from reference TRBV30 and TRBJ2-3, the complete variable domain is SQTIHQWPATLVQPVGSPLSLECTVEGTSNPNLYWYRQAAGRGLQLLFYSVGIGQISSEVPQNLSASRPQDRQFILSSKKLLLSDSGFYLCAWSDGDSQPHSTDTQYFGPGTRLTVL.

CDR3 in DNA: TGCGCCAGCAGCCAGGTGACAGGGAAAATCACCGGGGAGCTGTTTTTT. It yields the protein CASSQVTGKITGELFF. V gene TRBV4-3 combines with J gene TRBJ2-2; 7 bases fit TRBD1. J lost 4 bases, V lost 3 bases, and 8 bases had no gene match. Per the germline V gene, CDR1 is LGHNA and CDR2 is YSLEER. The CDR3 contains 16 residues.

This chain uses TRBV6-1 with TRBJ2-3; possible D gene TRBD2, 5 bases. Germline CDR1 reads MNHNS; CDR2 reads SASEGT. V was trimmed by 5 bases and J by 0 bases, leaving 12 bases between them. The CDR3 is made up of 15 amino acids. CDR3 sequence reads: CASSNERTSTDTQYF. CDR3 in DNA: TGTGCCAGCAGTAACGAGCGGACTAGCACAGATACGCAGTATTTT.

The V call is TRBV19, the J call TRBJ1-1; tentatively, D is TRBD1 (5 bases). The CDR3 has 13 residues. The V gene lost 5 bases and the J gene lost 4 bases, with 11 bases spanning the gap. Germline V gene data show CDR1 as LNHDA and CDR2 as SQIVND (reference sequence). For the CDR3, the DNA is TGTGCCAGTAGTCTCAGGGTGGCCACTGAAGCTTTCTTT. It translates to CASSLRVATEAFF.

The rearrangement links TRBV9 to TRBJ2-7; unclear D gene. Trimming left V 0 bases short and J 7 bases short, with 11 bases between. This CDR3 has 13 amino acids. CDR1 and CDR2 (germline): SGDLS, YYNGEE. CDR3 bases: TGTGCCAGCAGCGTAGGTTCCTCCGGGGAGCAGTACTTC. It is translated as CASSVGSSGEQYF.

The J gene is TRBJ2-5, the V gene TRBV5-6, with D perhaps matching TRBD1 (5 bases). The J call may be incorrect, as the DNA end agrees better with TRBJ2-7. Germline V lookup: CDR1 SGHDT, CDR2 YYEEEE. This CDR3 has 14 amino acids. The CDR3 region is CASSLEQGPYEQYF. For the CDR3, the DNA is TGTGCCAGCAGCTTGGAGCAGGGTCCCTACGAGCAGTACTTC.

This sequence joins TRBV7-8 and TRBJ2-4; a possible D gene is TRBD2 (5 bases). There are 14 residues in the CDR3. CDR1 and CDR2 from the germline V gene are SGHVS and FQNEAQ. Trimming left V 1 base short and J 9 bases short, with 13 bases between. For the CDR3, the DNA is TGTGCCAGCAGCTTAGTGCGCAGCCGGGGCATTCAGTACTTC. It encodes CASSLVRSRGIQYF. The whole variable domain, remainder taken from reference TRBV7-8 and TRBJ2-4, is GAGVSQSPRYKVAKRGQDVALRCDPISGHVSLFWYQQALGQGPEFLTYFQNEAQLDKSGLPSDRFFAERPEGSVSTLKIQRTQQEDSAVYLCASSLVRSRGIQYFGAGTRLSVL.

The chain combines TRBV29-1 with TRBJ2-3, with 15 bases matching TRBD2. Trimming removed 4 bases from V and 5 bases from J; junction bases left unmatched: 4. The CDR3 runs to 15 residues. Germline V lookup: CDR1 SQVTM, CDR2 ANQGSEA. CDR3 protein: CSVVGLAGGGDTQYF. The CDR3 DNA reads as TGCAGCGTTGTTGGACTAGCGGGAGGGGGAGATACGCAGTATTTT.

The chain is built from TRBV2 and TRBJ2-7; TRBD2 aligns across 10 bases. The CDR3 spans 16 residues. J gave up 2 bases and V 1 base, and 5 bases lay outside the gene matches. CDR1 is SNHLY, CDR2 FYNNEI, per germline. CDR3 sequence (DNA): TGTGCCAGCAGTGAAGGTAGCGGGAGGTCCACCTACGAGCAGTACTTC. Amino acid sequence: CASSEGSGRSTYEQYF.

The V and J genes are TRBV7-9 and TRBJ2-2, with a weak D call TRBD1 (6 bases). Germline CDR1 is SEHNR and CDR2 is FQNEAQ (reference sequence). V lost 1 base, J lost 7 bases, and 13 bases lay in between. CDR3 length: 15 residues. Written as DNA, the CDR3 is TGTGCCAGCAGCTTAGGGACAGTTGGGCACGGGGAGCTGTTTTTT. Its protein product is CASSLGTVGHGELFF.

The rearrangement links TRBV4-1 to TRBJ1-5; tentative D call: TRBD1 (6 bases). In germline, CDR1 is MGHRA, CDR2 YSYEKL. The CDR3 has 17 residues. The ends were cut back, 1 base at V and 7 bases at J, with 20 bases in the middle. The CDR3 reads CASSQVKGGRGEQPQHF. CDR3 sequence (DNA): TGCGCCAGCAGCCAAGTGAAAGGGGGAAGGGGAGAGCAGCCCCAGCATTTT.

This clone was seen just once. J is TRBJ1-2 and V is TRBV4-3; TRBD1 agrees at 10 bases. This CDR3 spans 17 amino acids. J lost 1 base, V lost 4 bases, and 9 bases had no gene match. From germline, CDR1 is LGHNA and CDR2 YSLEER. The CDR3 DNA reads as TGCGCCAGCAGCCTGGGACGGGGACAGGGGAGTAACTATGGCTACACCTTC. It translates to CASSLGRGQGSNYGYTF.

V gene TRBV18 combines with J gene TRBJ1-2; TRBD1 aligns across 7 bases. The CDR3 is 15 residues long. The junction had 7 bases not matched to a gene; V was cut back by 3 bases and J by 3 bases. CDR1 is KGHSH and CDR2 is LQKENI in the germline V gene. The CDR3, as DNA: TGTGCCAGCTCACCTCGGGACAGACCCCACTATGGCTACACCTTC. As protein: CASSPRDRPHYGYTF. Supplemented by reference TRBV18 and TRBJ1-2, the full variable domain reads NAGVMQNPRHLVRRRGQEARLRCSPMKGHSHVYWYRQLPEEGLKFMVYLQKENIIDESGMPKERFSAEFPKEGPSILRIQQVVRGDSAAYFCASSPRDRPHYGYTFGSGTRLTVV.

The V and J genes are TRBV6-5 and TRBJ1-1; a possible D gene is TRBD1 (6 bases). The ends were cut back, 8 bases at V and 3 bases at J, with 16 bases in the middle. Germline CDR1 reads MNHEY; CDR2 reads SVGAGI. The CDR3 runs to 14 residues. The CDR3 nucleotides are TGTGCCAGCTTACCCCAGGGGATTCACACTGAAGCTTTCTTT. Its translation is CASLPQGIHTEAFF.

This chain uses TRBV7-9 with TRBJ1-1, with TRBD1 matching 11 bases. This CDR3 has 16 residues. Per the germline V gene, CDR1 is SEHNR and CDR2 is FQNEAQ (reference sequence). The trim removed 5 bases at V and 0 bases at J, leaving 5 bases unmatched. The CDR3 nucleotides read TGTGCCAGCAGCGCCCGGGACAGGGGGATGAACACTGAAGCTTTCTTT. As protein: CASSARDRGMNTEAFF.

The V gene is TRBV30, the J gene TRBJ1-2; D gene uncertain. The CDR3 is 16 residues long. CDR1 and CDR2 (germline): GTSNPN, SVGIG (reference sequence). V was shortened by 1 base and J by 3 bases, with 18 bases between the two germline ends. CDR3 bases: TGTGCCTGGAGTGCGAAACGAGACGTGAGGGACTATGGCTACACCTTC. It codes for CAWSAKRDVRDYGYTF.